Listed below are T cell receptor beta chains from one sample, sequenced in a study of T cells in Graves' hyperthyroidism and ophthalmopathy. Using its own MiXCR run on the multiplex PCR reads, TCRdb lists one record per CDR3 protein. The sample lists some 700,000 distinct CDR3 sequences; 15% to 20% were seen once. The material sequenced was blood. These receptors all stem from a man aged 45 to 65 with Graves' hyperthyroidism. Each CDR3 is given with its conserved first and last residue. D genes are given only for firm matches.

v_gene: TRBV28; j_gene: TRBJ2-5; d_gene: TRBD2; CDR3aa: CASTSWEASGIETQYF
v_gene: TRBV30; j_gene: TRBJ2-5; d_gene: TRBD2; CDR3aa: CAWSVGGGETQYF
v_gene: TRBV4-1; j_gene: TRBJ1-1; d_gene: -; CDR3aa: CASSQAGGMGPEAFF
v_gene: TRBV5-1; j_gene: TRBJ2-5; d_gene: -; CDR3aa: CASGQGNSPHHF
v_gene: TRBV6-1; j_gene: TRBJ2-7; d_gene: -; CDR3aa: CASSRLGNGYEQYF
v_gene: TRBV13; j_gene: TRBJ2-3; d_gene: TRBD2; CDR3aa: CASSSAGTSGNTDTQYF
v_gene: TRBV4-3; j_gene: TRBJ2-7; d_gene: -; CDR3aa: CASSHQRAGADEQYF
v_gene: TRBV7-8; j_gene: TRBJ1-5; d_gene: -; CDR3aa: CASSSSGQISQPQHF
v_gene: TRBV6-4; j_gene: TRBJ1-4; d_gene: -; CDR3aa: CASSQNTGRGEKLFF
v_gene: TRBV4-1; j_gene: TRBJ1-2; d_gene: -; CDR3aa: CASSPGRLANYGYTF
v_gene: TRBV5-1; j_gene: TRBJ1-6; d_gene: TRBD1; CDR3aa: CASSGGQGPDSPLHF
v_gene: TRBV7-9; j_gene: TRBJ2-3; d_gene: -; CDR3aa: CASSLVGGPDTQYF